Presented here are 25 T cell receptor beta chains from one specimen sequenced in a study of T cell changes during pregnancy in multiple sclerosis. Data came from immunoSEQ multiplex PCR; TCRdb stores just in-frame clones and leaves some out. The sample consists of 45,000 to 50,000 clones, around 94% of them appearing once. The material sequenced was CD4+ T cells from peripheral blood mononuclear cells, taken in the second trimester of pregnancy. The receptors stem from a female donor in good health, enrolled as a control in a pregnancy study.

This chain links TRBV7-3 with TRBJ2-7, with 9 bases aligning to TRBD1. V lost 3 bases to trimming and J lost 6 bases; unmatched junction nucleotides: 6. The length of the CDR3 is 14 residues. Germline loops: CDR1 SGHTA, CDR2 FQGTGA. Here the CDR3 reads CASSLGQGIGEQYF. CDR3 DNA sequence: TGTGCCAGCAGCTTGGGACAGGGAATTGGCGAGCAGTACTTC.

The chain carries TRBV7-2 and TRBJ1-6, with 7 nucleotides matching TRBD1. Trimming at V came to 1 base and at J to 9 bases, leaving 9 bases not matched to a gene. The germline CDR1 and CDR2 sequences are SGHTA and FQGNSA. This CDR3 comprises 16 residues. This CDR3 is CASSLGQGGGISPLHF. CDR3 nucleotide sequence: TGTGCCAGCAGCTTAGGACAGGGTGGGGGGATTTCACCCCTCCACTTT.

The chain combines TRBV21-1 with TRBJ1-6. TRBV21-1 is designated a pseudogene. There are 11 residues in the CDR3. The CDR3 sequence: CSKVLNSPLHF. For the CDR3, the DNA is TGTAGTAAGGTACTAAATTCACCCCTCCACTTT.

The V gene is TRBV19, the J gene TRBJ1-2; D remains ambiguous. V was clipped by 1 base and J by 0 bases, with 15 bases between them. Germline V gene sequence: CDR1 LNHDA, CDR2 SQIVND (reference sequence). CDR3 length equals 17 residues. CDR3 in amino acids: CASSIVLRSKANYGYTF. The CDR3 coding sequence is TGTGCCAGTAGTATAGTTCTAAGATCTAAAGCTAACTATGGCTACACCTTC.

The V call is TRBV5-4, the J call TRBJ1-1, with D unresolved. The V end lost 1 base, the J end lost 4 bases, and 14 bases lay between the germline ends. The CDR3 is made up of 15 amino acids. In germline, CDR1 is SGHNT, CDR2 YYREEE (reference sequence). CDR3 sequence reads: CASSLNPEVGTEAFF. In DNA form, the CDR3 reads TGTGCCAGCAGCTTGAATCCCGAGGTTGGCACTGAAGCTTTCTTT. The full variable domain, its missing parts supplied by reference TRBV5-4 and TRBJ1-1, is ETGVTQSPTHLIKTRGQQVTLRCSSQSGHNTVSWYQQALGQGPQFIFQYYREEENGRGNFPPRFSGLQFPNYSSELNVNALELDDSALYLCASSLNPEVGTEAFFGQGTRLTVV.

The chain recombines TRBV2 with TRBJ2-3; the D gene is possibly TRBD1 (5 bases). Deletions cut 7 bases from V and 1 base from J, with 15 bases between. The CDR3 covers 15 residues. The germline gives CDR1 SNHLY, CDR2 FYNNEI. This CDR3 is CASTARQKGTDTQYF. DNA of the CDR3: TGTGCCAGCACCGCCAGACAGAAGGGCACAGATACGCAGTATTTT. The entire variable domain, with the rest obtained from reference TRBV2 and TRBJ2-3, is as follows: EPEVTQTPSHQVTQMGQEVILRCVPISNHLYFYWYRQILGQKVEFLVSFYNNEISEKSEIFDDQFSVERPDGSNFTLKIRSTKLEDSAMYFCASTARQKGTDTQYFGPGTRLTVL.

CDR3 DNA sequence: TGTGCCAGCAGCCCCGGCTATACAGGGGGCTATGGCTACACCTTC. It translates to CASSPGYTGGYGYTF. The chain couples TRBV6-5 to TRBJ1-2; TRBD1 agrees at 8 bases. Losses at the gene ends were 6 bases for V and 4 bases for J; bases not matched to a gene: 10. Per the germline V gene, CDR1 is MNHEY and CDR2 is SVGAGI. The CDR3 covers 15 residues.

J is TRBJ2-3 and V is TRBV4-3; D possibly corresponds to TRBD2 (9 bases). The length of the CDR3 is 17 residues. Per germline, CDR1 LGHNA and CDR2 YSLEER. Trimming shortened V by 1 base and J by 4 bases, and 18 bases separated the two germline ends. CDR3 sequence (DNA): TGCGCCAGCAGCCAAGGGACAGGGCGGGGGGGAGCAGATACGCAGTATTTT. Protein: CASSQGTGRGGADTQYF.

The chain recombines TRBV5-4 with TRBJ1-1, with D hard to call. The germline gives CDR1 SGHNT, CDR2 YYREEE (reference sequence). The V end was cut by 3 bases, the J end by 1 base, with 13 bases between. The CDR3 runs to 15 residues. Here the CDR3 DNA reads TGTGCCAGCAGCTCGGGCGGGCGGCCGAACACTGAAGCTTTCTTT. As protein: CASSSGGRPNTEAFF.

This clone has only one observation. The chain employs TRBV7-2 and TRBJ2-5; 8 bases map to TRBD2. This CDR3 is 13 amino acids long. In germline, CDR1 is SGHTA, CDR2 FQGNSA. The J segment lost 5 bases and the V segment lost 3 bases, leaving 2 bases of the junction unmatched. CDR3 coding DNA: TGTGCCAGCAGCTTCCCGGGGGGGGAGACCCAGTACTTC. Translating it yields CASSFPGGETQYF.

V is TRBV7-9 and J is TRBJ1-2; D possibly corresponds to TRBD1 (6 bases). The V end lost 2 bases, the J end lost 4 bases, and 14 bases lay between the germline ends. The CDR3 totals 15 residues. Germline assignment: CDR1 SEHNR and CDR2 FQNEAQ (reference sequence). The CDR3 DNA reads TGTGCCAGCAGCTTAAGCTCAGGGGAGGGCTATGGCTACACCTTC. Encoded protein: CASSLSSGEGYGYTF.

A note on this clone: Different DNA sequences within this sample yield the same CDR3. This rearrangement joins TRBV13 to TRBJ1-5, with D possibly matching TRBD1 (5 bases). Trimming removed 6 bases at V and 1 base at J, with 16 bases between. Germline V gene sequence: CDR1 PRHDT, CDR2 FYEKMQ (reference sequence). CDR3 length: 16 residues. The DNA of the CDR3 is TGTGCCAGCAGTTTAAGGGCAGGGTGGAGCAATCAGCCCCAGCATTTT. It codes for CASSLRAGWSNQPQHF.

The V gene is TRBV28, the J gene TRBJ1-2, with a possible D match to TRBD1 (6 bases). This CDR3 region has 15 residues. Germline values: CDR1 MDHEN, CDR2 SYDVKM. V lost 3 bases and J lost 4, with 15 bases in between. CDR3 in DNA: TGTGCCAGCAGTTTTGTAGGACAGACTTCCTATGGCTACACCTTC. Amino acids: CASSFVGQTSYGYTF.

The rearrangement links TRBV4-3 to TRBJ1-4, with D hard to call. Trimming removed 11 bases at V and 3 bases at J, with 16 bases between. CDR1 LGHNA and CDR2 YSLEER come from the germline V gene. This CDR3 is built from 14 residues. The CDR3 protein is CAQELPFPNEKLFF. The CDR3 nucleotides read TGCGCCCAAGAACTACCATTCCCTAATGAAAAACTGTTTTTT.

The chain joins TRBV7-9 to TRBJ1-2; D unresolved. This CDR3 spans 15 amino acids. V dropped 1 base and J dropped 8 bases, with 17 bases sitting between them. The germline CDR1 and CDR2 sequences are SEHNR and FQNEAQ (reference sequence). The CDR3 DNA sequence: TGTGCCAGCAGCTTAGTTGCTTTTCCGGAGAGGGGCTACACCTTC. Translating gives CASSLVAFPERGYTF.

The chain is built from TRBV10-3 and TRBJ1-2; weak D call: TRBD1 (5 bases). This CDR3 region has 12 residues. Trimming pared 3 bases from V and 6 bases from J, leaving 8 bases between. CDR1 and CDR2 from the germline V gene are ENHRY and SYGVKD. Here the CDR3 DNA reads TGTGCCATCAGTGACGGGGGGAATGGCTACACCTTC. This gives the protein CAISDGGNGYTF.

The chain carries TRBV7-9 and TRBJ2-1; TRBD2 agrees at 7 bases. The ends lost 11 bases at V and 4 bases at J; junction bases unmatched: 14. Germline values: CDR1 SEHNR, CDR2 FQNEAQ (reference sequence). CDR3 length: 15 amino acids. The CDR3 spells CAGGLGRVLYNEQFF. The CDR3 bases are TGTGCCGGGGGATTGGGGAGGGTGCTATACAATGAGCAGTTCTTC.

The chain links TRBV20-1 to TRBJ2-3; TRBD1 agrees at 11 bases. V lost 7 bases, J lost 14 bases, and 8 bases stayed unmatched. CDR3 length: 11 residues. CDR1 is DFQATT and CDR2 is SNEGSKA in the germline V gene (reference sequence). CDR3 loop: CSVRTGGSRYF. CDR3 DNA sequence: TGCAGTGTTCGGACAGGGGGCAGTCGGTATTTT.

The chain uses TRBV2 and TRBJ2-5, with TRBD2 matching 13 bases. The V gene end was trimmed by 2 bases and the J gene end by 5 bases; junction bases not matched to a gene: 5. The CDR3 covers 16 residues. Germline V lookup: CDR1 SNHLY, CDR2 FYNNEI. CDR3 residues: CASSERPGLAGETQYF. In nucleotides, the CDR3 is TGTGCCAGCAGTGAAAGGCCGGGACTAGCGGGGGAGACCCAGTACTTC.

This chain uses TRBV4-1 with TRBJ2-2; no firm D call. The CDR3 runs to 16 residues. Germline V CDR1 and CDR2: MGHRA, YSYEKL. V lost 0 bases and J 1 base, leaving 9 bases between the germline ends. The CDR3 sequence is CASSQDNTRNTGELFF. The CDR3 DNA reads as TGCGCCAGCAGCCAAGATAACACAAGGAACACCGGGGAGCTGTTTTTT.

J is TRBJ1-5 and V is TRBV6-6; 7 positions match TRBD1. The CDR3 has 15 residues. Germline V gives CDR1 MNHNY, CDR2 SVGAGI (reference sequence). The junction had 7 bases not matched to a gene; V was cut back by 2 bases and J by 6 bases. CDR3 DNA sequence: TGTGCCAGCAGTTACGGATTCGACAGGGCTCAGCCCCAGCATTTT. This encodes CASSYGFDRAQPQHF.

The J gene is TRBJ2-7, the V gene TRBV18, with a weak D call TRBD1 (6 bases). The length of the CDR3 is 13 residues. CDR1 is KGHSH, CDR2 LQKENI, per germline. Trimming removed 5 bases at V and 3 bases at J, with 11 bases between. The CDR3 DNA reads TGTGCCAGCTCATCCGGGACAATCTACGAGCAGTACTTC. It encodes CASSSGTIYEQYF.

This clone has only one observation. CDR3 in DNA: TGTGCCAGCTCACCGGGACAGGGCTTCTCTGGGGCCAACGTCCTGACTTTC. This encodes CASSPGQGFSGANVLTF. The J gene is TRBJ2-6, the V gene TRBV18; 9 bases align to TRBD1. This CDR3 spans 17 amino acids. Germline V lookup: CDR1 KGHSH, CDR2 LQKENI. Trimming removed 3 bases from V and 0 bases from J; junction bases left unmatched: 3.

The rearrangement uses TRBV9 and TRBJ2-2; TRBD1 agrees at 11 bases. Germline-derived CDR1 and CDR2 are SGDLS and YYNGEE. V lost 4 bases to trimming and J lost 4 bases; unmatched junction nucleotides: 12. The CDR3 contains 18 residues. The chain's CDR3 is CASSPGVGQGAGTGELFF. CDR3 DNA sequence: TGTGCCAGCAGCCCTGGAGTCGGACAGGGGGCGGGCACCGGGGAGCTGTTTTTT.

V gene TRBV6-5 combines with J gene TRBJ2-5, with 9 bases fitting TRBD1. The J call could be wrong; TRBJ2-7 is a better fit for the DNA end. The CDR3 is 16 amino acids. From germline, CDR1 is MNHEY and CDR2 SVGAGI. The CDR3 sequence is CASSYGTGLSSYEQYF. Written as DNA, the CDR3 is TGTGCCAGCAGTTACGGGACAGGGCTAAGCTCCTACGAGCAGTACTTC.